The T cell receptor (beta chain) under discussion was sequenced for a study of T-cell reconstitution after alpha-beta-depleted transplantation in children. General study results and limits: Newly produced T cells mostly provided counts and TCRbeta diversity after one year, as hyperexpanded clones declined. Several hundred rapidly expanded clones from non-depleted graft cells reportedly supplied alpha-beta T cells about two months post-transplant. Elevated TCRbeta diversity at day 60 was traced, in some patients, to surviving recipient T cells and thymic progenitors.

As for this clonotype: The antigen is undetermined.

Preparation of the TCRbeta library involved a method that used unique molecular identifiers. From the PCR reads, TCRdb called clonotypes with MiXCR, one entry per CDR3 protein. The data show 95,000 to 150,000 distinct CDR3 sequences, 20% to 25% seen once. CDR1 is SGHRS, CDR2 YFSETQ, per germline. J lost 7 bases, V lost 4 bases, and 10 bases had no gene match. The CDR3 consists of 15 residues. This receptor was taken from a male patient between 2 and 9 years old who had a stem cell transplant for chronic granulomatous disease, so the T cells may come from the graft donor. The starting material was PBMCs, mostly from graft donor cells, obtained 180 days after TCRalphabeta/CD19-depleted stem cell transplant. The chain has TRBV5-1 and TRBJ1-3, with 8 bases matching TRBD1. The CDR3 region has the DNA TGCGCCAGCAGCGTCGACAGGGGAGTACGGAACACCATATATTTT. Encoded protein: CASSVDRGVRNTIYF.